What follows describes a single TCR beta chain. This clonotype appeared a few times. What this receptor recognizes is not known. Per-base qualities were not stored, and no clone one base away is much larger. Library preparation was by RACE. The instrument given in TCRdb is NextSeq 500. During library preparation, unique molecular identifiers were attached to individual cDNA molecules so that TCRs could be counted in a quantitative, reproducible way. The study's processing was this. A median of approximately 96,000 TCRs per sample was observed, with a range of about 20,000 to 690,600. The Decombinator software suite was used to annotate the V, J and CDR3 of the TCR reads. For PS versus PT1 abundance plots, all samples were subsampled to the same number of TCRs (28,000). Expanded TCRs were defined as absent before sensitization and observed at least eight times at the 2-week time point. The public reads were run again by TCRdb, first through fastp at Q25 and then through MiXCR, and only productive beta chains were kept. Rows merge per CDR3 protein into single entries with the most common DNA and genes. TCRdb's processing, not the study's, gives the V and J calls here. This sample lists roughly 80,000 distinct CDR3 sequences; 8.5% to 9.5% were detected once. The top ten clones comprise 1.7% of the sample.

The entry originates in a study of human T cells and chemical hapten exposure (dated by TCRdb to about 2021). Background for the entire study: The libraries were sequenced as a pool, and the TCR yield per sample differed mostly because of small variations in library volumes within the pool. This study followed changes in the peripheral blood TCR repertoire in vivo during primary and secondary sensitization of alopecia patients to the hapten diphenylcyclopropenone (DPC). For every blood RNA sample, sequencing covered both the TCR alpha and TCR beta chains.

The investigation overall reported the following: DPC sensitization did not change the number of TCRs with a frequency above 1 in 1000, and there was no evidence of changes in global repertoire structure. Repeated subsampling changed both the strength of the expansion versus patch-test correlation and the threshold at which that correlation became significant.

In the paper's terms, the time point label means: healthy volunteer bleed at 6 weeks. Unfractionated whole blood was collected in Tempus Blood RNA tubes, and total RNA was extracted from that blood. As TCR sequencing controls, four or five healthy volunteers were used, with blood taken at day 0, 2 weeks and 6 weeks. For this chain, trimming is 6 bases at the V end and 1 base at the J end, and the number of junction bases without a gene match is 7. Including the terminal cysteine and phenylalanine, the CDR3 comprises 16 residues. The read is trimmed to its CDR3 DNA, 48 bases read in frame from base 1.

This receptor was taken from a female donor in good health. Some clones in this sample may be carry-over from other donors' samples. The chain was built from TRBV12-3 or TRBV12-4 and TRBJ2-7; the junction holds 12 bases that match TRBD2. The sample was whole blood. The nucleotide sequence reads TGTGCCAGCAGCCACCTACTAGCGGGGGGTTCCTACGAGCAGTACTTC. Its protein reads: CASSHLLAGGSYEQYF.